Listed below are T cell receptor beta chains from one sample, sequenced in a study of T cells in Graves' hyperthyroidism and ophthalmopathy. TCRdb processed the multiplex PCR reads anew with MiXCR; each CDR3 protein has one entry. The sample has 400,000 to 600,000 distinct CDR3 sequences; 15% to 20% are singletons. Sequenced: blood. These receptors were obtained from a woman aged 25 to 45 with Graves' ophthalmopathy. CDR3s include the opening cysteine and the closing phenylalanine or tryptophan. The order of the fields is D gene, J gene, clone size, V gene, CDR3 DNA, CDR3 protein. A D gene is named only where the DNA matches it firmly. The size of a clone is reported for some rows only, either as once, few or many, or as a class for expanded clones.

D gene: NA
J gene: TRBJ1-5
clone size: many
V gene: TRBV3-1
CDR3 DNA: TGTGCCAGCAGCCAAGATTCCAGGGCGTCCCAGCCCCAGCATTTT
CDR3 protein: CASSQDSRASQPQHF

D gene: NA
J gene: TRBJ2-7
clone size: NA
V gene: TRBV14
CDR3 DNA: TGTGCCAGCAGCCTAGCACAGGGAGAAGGTGTAGGGGAGCAGTACTTC
CDR3 protein: CASSLAQGEGVGEQYF

D gene: NA
J gene: TRBJ1-1
clone size: NA
V gene: TRBV5-4
CDR3 DNA: TGTGCCAGCAGCTTGGTAGCCGGGGACACTGAAGCTTTCTTT
CDR3 protein: CASSLVAGDTEAFF

D gene: NA
J gene: TRBJ2-1
clone size: many
V gene: TRBV30
CDR3 DNA: TGTGCCTGGAGTGTCTCTGCGGTTCTTGGCAATGAGCAGTTCTTC
CDR3 protein: CAWSVSAVLGNEQFF

D gene: TRBD2
J gene: TRBJ2-3
clone size: many
V gene: TRBV20-1
CDR3 DNA: TGCAGTGCGGGACTAGCGGCATCTAGCACAGATACGCAGTATTTT
CDR3 protein: CSAGLAASSTDTQYF

D gene: NA
J gene: TRBJ2-2
clone size: many
V gene: TRBV30
CDR3 DNA: TGTGCCTGGAGGGACAGATACACCGGGGAGCTGTTTTTT
CDR3 protein: CAWRDRYTGELFF

D gene: NA
J gene: TRBJ1-1
clone size: many
V gene: TRBV7-2
CDR3 DNA: TGTGCCAGCAGCTTAGTCGGCCGGATGAACACTGAAGCTTTCTTT
CDR3 protein: CASSLVGRMNTEAFF

D gene: NA
J gene: TRBJ2-3
clone size: many
V gene: TRBV20-1
CDR3 DNA: TGCAGTGCGAGGGGGTTAGCGGATACGCAGTATTTT
CDR3 protein: CSARGLADTQYF

D gene: TRBD1
J gene: TRBJ1-2
clone size: NA
V gene: TRBV19
CDR3 DNA: TGTGCCAGTAGCCTTACCGGGACAGGGCGAATTATGTTCGGTGGCTACACCTTC
CDR3 protein: CASSLTGTGRIMFGGYTF

D gene: TRBD2
J gene: TRBJ2-4
clone size: NA
V gene: TRBV5-1
CDR3 DNA: TGCGCCAGCAGCGGGGGGACTAGCGGGAACATTCAGTACTTC
CDR3 protein: CASSGGTSGNIQYF

D gene: TRBD1
J gene: TRBJ2-7
clone size: NA
V gene: TRBV11-3
CDR3 DNA: TGTGCCAGCAGCTTAGGACAGGGGGCTTTCTACGAGCAGTACTTC
CDR3 protein: CASSLGQGAFYEQYF

D gene: TRBD1
J gene: TRBJ2-5
clone size: NA
V gene: TRBV4-3
CDR3 DNA: TGCGCCAGCAGCCAAGGGACAGGGGAAAAGACCCAGTACTTC
CDR3 protein: CASSQGTGEKTQYF

D gene: NA
J gene: TRBJ2-2
clone size: many
V gene: TRBV28
CDR3 DNA: TGTGCCAGCAGTTTTCGCACTAACACCGGGGAGCTGTTTTTT
CDR3 protein: CASSFRTNTGELFF

D gene: TRBD2
J gene: TRBJ2-1
clone size: many
V gene: TRBV2
CDR3 DNA: TGTGCCAGCAGTGGGTCTAGCGGGGATCGGCTACTCAATGAGCAGTTCTTC
CDR3 protein: CASSGSSGDRLLNEQFF

D gene: NA
J gene: TRBJ1-2
clone size: few
V gene: TRBV7-9
CDR3 DNA: TGTGCCAGCAGCTTGAGCGCAGCTGCTAACTATGGCTACACCTTC
CDR3 protein: CASSLSAAANYGYTF

D gene: NA
J gene: TRBJ1-2
clone size: many
V gene: TRBV2
CDR3 DNA: TGTGCCGATAGGCTACAGGGAGGTGGCTACACCTTC
CDR3 protein: CADRLQGGGYTF

D gene: TRBD2
J gene: TRBJ2-1
clone size: few
V gene: TRBV5-4
CDR3 DNA: TGTGCTGGCTCATCCCAGCGGGAGTTCAATGAGCAGTTCTTC
CDR3 protein: CAGSSQREFNEQFF

D gene: TRBD2
J gene: TRBJ2-7
clone size: many
V gene: TRBV20-1
CDR3 DNA: TGCAGTTCCGTTAGCGGGGCCTACGAGCAGTACTTC
CDR3 protein: CSSVSGAYEQYF

D gene: NA
J gene: TRBJ2-1
clone size: many
V gene: TRBV2
CDR3 DNA: TGTGCCAGCAGTGGGCCCAGAGGGAATGAGCAGTTCTTC
CDR3 protein: CASSGPRGNEQFF

D gene: NA
J gene: TRBJ2-7
clone size: NA
V gene: TRBV10-3
CDR3 DNA: TGTGCCATCAGAAATCCGGGGCAGGCCTTCTACGAGCAGTACTTC
CDR3 protein: CAIRNPGQAFYEQYF

D gene: TRBD2
J gene: TRBJ2-1
clone size: few
V gene: TRBV28
CDR3 DNA: TGTGCCAGCAGTATGACTAGCGGGAGAGGCAATGAGCAGTTCTTC
CDR3 protein: CASSMTSGRGNEQFF

D gene: TRBD1
J gene: TRBJ2-7
clone size: many
V gene: TRBV11-2
CDR3 DNA: TGTGCCAGCAGCTCCCCCCGAGAGGGGGCGTACGAGCAGTACTTC
CDR3 protein: CASSSPREGAYEQYF

D gene: NA
J gene: TRBJ2-7
clone size: NA
V gene: TRBV29-1
CDR3 DNA: TGCAGCGTTGAAGATCAGGACCGTTCCTACGAGCAGTACTTC
CDR3 protein: CSVEDQDRSYEQYF

D gene: NA
J gene: TRBJ2-7
clone size: NA
V gene: TRBV11-2
CDR3 DNA: TGTGCCAGCAGCTTAGATCTGCGCAAGTTAAGGCAAGAGCAGTACTTC
CDR3 protein: CASSLDLRKLRQEQYF

D gene: TRBD1
J gene: TRBJ1-4
clone size: few
V gene: TRBV6-5
CDR3 DNA: TGTGCCAGCAGTTACTCGTCGGGACAGGGGCCTGAAAAACTGTTTTTT
CDR3 protein: CASSYSSGQGPEKLFF

D gene: TRBD2
J gene: TRBJ2-3
clone size: NA
V gene: TRBV5-1
CDR3 DNA: TGCGCCACCAGTAAGCGGGAGGGGGACACAGATACGCAGTATTTT
CDR3 protein: CATSKREGDTDTQYF

D gene: TRBD1
J gene: TRBJ2-7
clone size: many
V gene: TRBV28
CDR3 DNA: TGTGCCAGCAGTTCATACCAAGACAGGGGTATGTACGAGCAGTACTTC
CDR3 protein: CASSSYQDRGMYEQYF

D gene: NA
J gene: TRBJ2-3
clone size: many
V gene: TRBV11-2
CDR3 DNA: TGTGCCAGCAGCTTGACGGGACACCCCACAGATACGCAGTATTTT
CDR3 protein: CASSLTGHPTDTQYF

D gene: NA
J gene: TRBJ2-2
clone size: NA
V gene: TRBV6-2/TRBV6-3
CDR3 DNA: TGTGCCAGCAGTTACCTGGGGGGCGCAAGCACCGGGGAGCTGTTTTTT
CDR3 protein: CASSYLGGASTGELFF

D gene: NA
J gene: TRBJ2-1
clone size: many
V gene: TRBV20-1
CDR3 DNA: TGCAGTGCTAGTCCCGGGACTTTGAGCTCCTACAATGAGCAGTTCTTC
CDR3 protein: CSASPGTLSSYNEQFF

D gene: NA
J gene: TRBJ2-5
clone size: NA
V gene: TRBV6-2/TRBV6-3
CDR3 DNA: TGTGCCAGCAGTTTTGACTTTCTTAAACCGTTGGAGACCCAGTACTTC
CDR3 protein: CASSFDFLKPLETQYF

D gene: NA
J gene: TRBJ2-7
clone size: many
V gene: TRBV7-2
CDR3 DNA: TGTGCCAGCAGCCCTCAGTACGAGCAGTACTTC
CDR3 protein: CASSPQYEQYF

D gene: NA
J gene: TRBJ1-6
clone size: few
V gene: TRBV4-3
CDR3 DNA: TGCGCCAGCAGCCGCGTACTTCAGGGTACACATAATTCACCCCTCCACTTT
CDR3 protein: CASSRVLQGTHNSPLHF

D gene: NA
J gene: TRBJ2-3
clone size: few
V gene: TRBV6-1
CDR3 DNA: TGTGCCAGCGCGGGAGACTTCAAGGGGGGAACGCAGTATTTT
CDR3 protein: CASAGDFKGGTQYF

D gene: NA
J gene: TRBJ2-1
clone size: NA
V gene: TRBV7-2
CDR3 DNA: TGTGCCAGCAGCCTACTACCGGACAATGAGCAGTTCTTC
CDR3 protein: CASSLLPDNEQFF

D gene: TRBD2
J gene: TRBJ2-2
clone size: NA
V gene: TRBV28
CDR3 DNA: TGTGCCAGCAGGGGGGGGGACCAGAACACCGGGGAGCTGTTTTTT
CDR3 protein: CASRGGDQNTGELFF

D gene: NA
J gene: TRBJ1-6
clone size: NA
V gene: TRBV14
CDR3 DNA: TGTGCCAGCAGCCAATTGCTAGGAGGAAATACTAATTCACCCCTCCACTTT
CDR3 protein: CASSQLLGGNTNSPLHF

D gene: TRBD2
J gene: TRBJ2-1
clone size: NA
V gene: TRBV12-3/TRBV12-4
CDR3 DNA: TGTGCCACCCGAAGACTAGCGGGATACAATGAGCAGTTCTTC
CDR3 protein: CATRRLAGYNEQFF

D gene: NA
J gene: TRBJ2-6
clone size: NA
V gene: TRBV10-3
CDR3 DNA: TGTGCCACCATGGACGGCTTTCCAGGGGCCAACGTCCTGACTTTC
CDR3 protein: CATMDGFPGANVLTF

D gene: TRBD1
J gene: TRBJ2-3
clone size: few
V gene: TRBV5-1
CDR3 DNA: TGCGCCAGCAGCCAGGGGGAGTTTAGCACAGATACGCAGTATTTT
CDR3 protein: CASSQGEFSTDTQYF

D gene: NA
J gene: TRBJ1-1
clone size: NA
V gene: TRBV7-9
CDR3 DNA: TGTGCCAGCAGCTTATCCTCCTGGGGCACCGAAGCTTTCTTT
CDR3 protein: CASSLSSWGTEAFF

D gene: NA
J gene: TRBJ2-3
clone size: NA
V gene: TRBV15
CDR3 DNA: TGTGCCACCAGCAGAGATTTTAGGGGAGGCGCAGATACGCAGTATTTT
CDR3 protein: CATSRDFRGGADTQYF

D gene: NA
J gene: TRBJ2-5
clone size: NA
V gene: TRBV5-6
CDR3 DNA: TGTGCCAGCAGCTTGCCAGGGGCCAAAGAGACCCAGTACTTC
CDR3 protein: CASSLPGAKETQYF

D gene: NA
J gene: TRBJ1-1
clone size: NA
V gene: TRBV7-9
CDR3 DNA: TGTGCCAGCAGCTTCAGGGGTTTGGCCACTGAAGCTTTCTTT
CDR3 protein: CASSFRGLATEAFF

D gene: TRBD1
J gene: TRBJ2-3
clone size: NA
V gene: TRBV29-1
CDR3 DNA: TGCAGCGTCTCGCCGGGACAGGGGGTCTCAGGTACGCAGTATTTT
CDR3 protein: CSVSPGQGVSGTQYF